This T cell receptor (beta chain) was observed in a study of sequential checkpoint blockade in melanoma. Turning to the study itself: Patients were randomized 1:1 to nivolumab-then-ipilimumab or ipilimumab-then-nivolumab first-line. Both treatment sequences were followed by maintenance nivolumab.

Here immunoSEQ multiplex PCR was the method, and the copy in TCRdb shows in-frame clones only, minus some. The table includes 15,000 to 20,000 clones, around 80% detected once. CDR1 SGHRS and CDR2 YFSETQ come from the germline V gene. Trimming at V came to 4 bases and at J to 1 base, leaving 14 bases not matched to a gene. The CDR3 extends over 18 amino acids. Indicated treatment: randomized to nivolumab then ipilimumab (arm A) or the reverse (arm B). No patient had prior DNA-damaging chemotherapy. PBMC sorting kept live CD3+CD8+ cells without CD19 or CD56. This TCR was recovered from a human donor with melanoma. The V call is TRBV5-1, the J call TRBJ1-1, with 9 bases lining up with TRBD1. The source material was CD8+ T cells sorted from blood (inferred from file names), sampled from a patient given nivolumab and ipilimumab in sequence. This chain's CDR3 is CASSPPRTGTGKNTEAFF. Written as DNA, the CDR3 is TGCGCCAGCAGCCCCCCTCGAACCGGGACAGGGAAGAACACTGAAGCTTTCTTT.